The rows below give T cell receptor beta chains drawn from one sample of a study of blood T cell repertoires in COVID-19. Generated by immunoSEQ multiplex PCR, the TCRdb table keeps only in-frame clones and is missing some. The sample carries about 410,000 clones, about 91% recorded once. The sample taken for sequencing was peripheral blood. The source is a woman in her thirties or forties with COVID-19, enrolled during active disease. Both conserved end residues are part of each CDR3. D genes are given only for firm matches. Clone size is stated in some rows and not others, as once, few, many or a class when expanded.

v_gene: TRBV28
abundance: NA
d_gene: NA
j_gene: TRBJ1-5
CDR3aa: CASSSLTGLWSNQPQHF
CDR3nt: TGTGCCAGCAGTTCGCTCACAGGGTTATGGAGTAATCAGCCCCAGCATTTT

v_gene: TRBV11-2
abundance: NA
d_gene: NA
j_gene: TRBJ2-1
CDR3aa: CASSPPGVAVKKDNEQFF
CDR3nt: TGTGCCAGCAGCCCGCCGGGGGTAGCGGTGAAAAAAGACAATGAGCAGTTCTTC

v_gene: TRBV5-8
abundance: NA
d_gene: TRBD2
j_gene: TRBJ2-5
CDR3aa: CASSLSGGKLETQYF
CDR3nt: TGTGCCAGCAGCTTGTCGGGGGGAAAGCTCGAGACCCAGTACTTC

v_gene: TRBV12-3/TRBV12-4
abundance: NA
d_gene: NA
j_gene: TRBJ1-1
CDR3aa: CASTLRGMGGAFF
CDR3nt: TGTGCCAGCACCCTCCGGGGCATGGGGGGAGCTTTCTTT

v_gene: TRBV11-2
abundance: NA
d_gene: NA
j_gene: TRBJ2-7
CDR3aa: CASSRQLGNEQYF
CDR3nt: TGTGCCAGCAGCCGACAGCTTGGGAACGAGCAGTACTTC

v_gene: TRBV3-1/TRBV3-2
abundance: NA
d_gene: NA
j_gene: TRBJ1-1
CDR3aa: CASSQVVAQGRGEAFF
CDR3nt: TGTGCCAGCAGCCAAGTCGTGGCCCAGGGTCGAGGCGAAGCTTTCTTT

v_gene: TRBV19
abundance: NA
d_gene: TRBD1
j_gene: TRBJ1-6
CDR3aa: CASSIIRTGWVSPLHF
CDR3nt: TGTGCCAGTAGTATAATCCGGACAGGGTGGGTTTCACCCCTCCACTTT

v_gene: TRBV28
abundance: NA
d_gene: NA
j_gene: TRBJ2-3
CDR3aa: CASSSRQGTDTQYF
CDR3nt: TGTGCCAGCAGTTCCAGACAGGGCACAGATACGCAGTATTTT

v_gene: TRBV2
abundance: few
d_gene: NA
j_gene: TRBJ1-4
CDR3aa: CASSDRGGEFGKLFF
CDR3nt: TGTGCCAGCAGTGATAGGGGGGGAGAGTTCGGAAAACTGTTTTTT

v_gene: TRBV18
abundance: NA
d_gene: NA
j_gene: TRBJ2-3
CDR3aa: CASSTTPQKDIRPVHTQYF
CDR3nt: TGTGCCAGCTCGACCACTCCCCAGAAAGACATCCGTCCCGTCCATACGCAGTATTTT

v_gene: TRBV18
abundance: NA
d_gene: NA
j_gene: TRBJ2-3
CDR3aa: CASSHGRTDTQYF
CDR3nt: TGTGCCAGCTCCCACGGGAGAACAGATACGCAGTATTTT

v_gene: TRBV4-2
abundance: NA
d_gene: TRBD1
j_gene: TRBJ1-3
CDR3aa: CASSQAGQGGGNTIYF
CDR3nt: TGTGCCAGCAGCCAGGCAGGACAGGGGGGTGGAAACACCATATATTTT

v_gene: TRBV9
abundance: NA
d_gene: TRBD2
j_gene: TRBJ2-2
CDR3aa: CASSSSGGPNTGELFF
CDR3nt: TGTGCCAGCAGCTCCAGCGGGGGGCCGAACACCGGGGAGCTGTTTTTT

v_gene: TRBV19
abundance: once
d_gene: NA
j_gene: TRBJ1-1
CDR3aa: CASSRGGTEAFF
CDR3nt: TGTGCCAGTAGTAGAGGGGGCACTGAAGCTTTCTTT

v_gene: TRBV4-3
abundance: once
d_gene: NA
j_gene: TRBJ2-2
CDR3aa: CASSRFPAGNTGELFF
CDR3nt: TGCGCCAGCAGTCGTTTCCCAGCGGGGAACACCGGGGAGCTGTTTTTT

v_gene: TRBV27
abundance: NA
d_gene: NA
j_gene: TRBJ1-2
CDR3aa: CASQRQGVFYGYTF
CDR3nt: TGTGCCAGCCAGAGGCAGGGCGTATTCTATGGCTACACCTTC

v_gene: TRBV20-1
abundance: NA
d_gene: NA
j_gene: TRBJ1-2
CDR3aa: CSAEGNYGYTF
CDR3nt: TGCAGTGCAGAGGGTAACTATGGCTACACCTTC

v_gene: TRBV27
abundance: once
d_gene: TRBD1
j_gene: TRBJ1-2
CDR3aa: CASSLFGQAYTF
CDR3nt: TGTGCCAGCAGTTTATTCGGACAGGCCTACACCTTC

v_gene: TRBV27
abundance: NA
d_gene: NA
j_gene: TRBJ2-7
CDR3aa: CASRRDGRSYEQYF
CDR3nt: TGTGCCAGCAGGCGGGACGGTCGCTCCTACGAGCAGTACTTC

v_gene: TRBV7-2
abundance: NA
d_gene: TRBD1
j_gene: TRBJ1-4
CDR3aa: CASSLATGVEKLFF
CDR3nt: TGTGCCAGCAGCTTAGCTACAGGGGTTGAAAAACTGTTTTTT

v_gene: TRBV6-5
abundance: NA
d_gene: TRBD1
j_gene: TRBJ1-1
CDR3aa: CASSSGTAMNTEAFF
CDR3nt: TGTGCCAGCAGTTCCGGGACAGCCATGAACACTGAAGCTTTCTTT

v_gene: TRBV19
abundance: few
d_gene: NA
j_gene: TRBJ1-2
CDR3aa: CASSIALTSGYTF
CDR3nt: TGTGCCAGTAGTATAGCCCTTACGAGTGGCTACACCTTC

v_gene: TRBV6-5
abundance: NA
d_gene: TRBD1
j_gene: TRBJ1-5
CDR3aa: CASKGDSQINQPQHF
CDR3nt: TGTGCCAGCAAGGGGGACAGCCAAATCAATCAGCCCCAGCATTTT

v_gene: TRBV18
abundance: NA
d_gene: NA
j_gene: TRBJ1-2
CDR3aa: CASSPDSNYGYTF
CDR3nt: TGTGCCAGCTCACCCGACAGTAACTATGGCTACACCTTC

v_gene: TRBV4-1
abundance: few
d_gene: TRBD2
j_gene: TRBJ2-2
CDR3aa: CASAGVGLSGELFF
CDR3nt: TGCGCCAGCGCAGGAGTGGGACTAAGCGGGGAGCTGTTTTTT

v_gene: TRBV7-3
abundance: NA
d_gene: TRBD2
j_gene: TRBJ2-3
CDR3aa: CASSPLAADTDTQYF
CDR3nt: TGTGCCAGCAGCCCCCTAGCGGCCGACACAGATACGCAGTATTTT

v_gene: TRBV28
abundance: NA
d_gene: NA
j_gene: TRBJ1-5
CDR3aa: CASRGQPYSNQPQHF
CDR3nt: TGTGCCAGCAGGGGGCAACCTTATAGCAATCAGCCCCAGCATTTT

v_gene: TRBV9
abundance: NA
d_gene: NA
j_gene: TRBJ2-3
CDR3aa: CASSVAGDTQYF
CDR3nt: TGTGCCAGCAGCGTAGCGGGAGATACGCAGTATTTT